This is a list of T cell receptor beta chains from one sample in a study of T cells in Graves' hyperthyroidism and ophthalmopathy. MiXCR, run by TCRdb on the multiplex PCR reads, gives a single entry per CDR3 protein. Among a few hundred thousand distinct CDR3 sequences listed, 12% to 15% were seen once. Sequencing used blood. Receptors originate from a woman in her fifties or sixties with Graves' ophthalmopathy. Each CDR3 is given with its conserved first and last residue. The D gene is left open where the match is weak. Size tells how often a clone was seen (once, few, many) or the class of an expanded clone, and some rows leave it out.

16 | TRBD1 | TRBJ2-2 | TRBV5-1 | many | TGCGCCAGCAGCCTGGGACAGGGGGCAGGCACCGGGGAGCTGTTTTTT | CASSLGQGAGTGELFF
16 | NA | TRBJ2-2 | TRBV6-5 | many | TGTGCCAGCAGTTACTCCCTTAACAGGAACACCGGGGAGCTGTTTTTT | CASSYSLNRNTGELFF
14 | NA | TRBJ2-5 | TRBV27 | NA | TGTGCCAGCAGTTTCGGGTTTGGGGAGAAGACCCAGTACTTC | CASSFGFGEKTQYF
16 | TRBD1 | TRBJ1-1 | TRBV27 | NA | TGTGCCAGCAGTACCCTCGGGGACAGTTCGGGCACTGAAGCTTTCTTT | CASSTLGDSSGTEAFF
14 | NA | TRBJ2-7 | TRBV11-2 | NA | TGTGCCAGCAGCTTGGGTGGCAGGGCCCACGAGCAGTACTTC | CASSLGGRAHEQYF
14 | TRBD2 | TRBJ2-5 | TRBV11-2 | NA | TGTGCCAGCACGGAGGCTAGCGGGACGGAGACCCAGTACTTC | CASTEASGTETQYF
17 | NA | TRBJ2-1 | TRBV15 | many | TGTGCCACCAGCAGACCGTCCAGCCTCAGCTCCTACAATGAGCAGTTCTTC | CATSRPSSLSSYNEQFF
12 | NA | TRBJ2-1 | TRBV6-1 | NA | TGTGCCAGCAGCTTTCAATGGAATGAGCAGTTCTTC | CASSFQWNEQFF
15 | NA | TRBJ2-3 | TRBV2 | many | TGTGCCAGCAGTGTTAATAGTGGGACCACAGATACGCAGTATTTT | CASSVNSGTTDTQYF
15 | TRBD2 | TRBJ2-3 | TRBV5-8 | many | TGTGCCAGCAGCGACAGCGGGGCCCCCACAGATACGCAGTATTTT | CASSDSGAPTDTQYF
15 | TRBD1 | TRBJ2-2 | TRBV6-1 | many | TGTGCCAGCAGATCATGGGACAGGGACACCGGGGAGCTGTTTTTT | CASRSWDRDTGELFF
16 | NA | TRBJ2-4 | TRBV7-8 | NA | TGTGCCAGCAGCTTAGTGTATAGGGACGGGAAAAACATTCAGTACTTC | CASSLVYRDGKNIQYF
14 | NA | TRBJ2-7 | TRBV2 | many | TGTGCCAGCAGTGCTGGTGCTGAGCCCTACGAGCAGTACTTC | CASSAGAEPYEQYF
14 | TRBD2 | TRBJ2-1 | TRBV11-3 | many | TGTGCCAGCAGCCCCGGGACTAGCGGGAGCGAGCAGTTCTTC | CASSPGTSGSEQFF
12 | NA | TRBJ2-3 | TRBV2 | many | TGTGCCAGCAGTGAAGACAACGATACGCAGTATTTT | CASSEDNDTQYF
12 | NA | TRBJ1-2 | TRBV6-1 | NA | TGTGCCACCGTTGGGGACGGTTATGGCTACACCTTC | CATVGDGYGYTF
13 | NA | TRBJ2-7 | TRBV18 | many | TGTGCCAGCTCACCCGGGGCCGGGGACGAGCAGTACTTC | CASSPGAGDEQYF
15 | TRBD1 | TRBJ2-7 | TRBV14 | NA | TGTGCCAGCAGCTTCGGGACAGGGGTTGGTTACGAGCAGTACTTC | CASSFGTGVGYEQYF
16 | TRBD2 | TRBJ2-3 | TRBV4-1 | NA | TGCGCCAGCAGCCCATTGACTAGCGGGAGCACAGATACGCAGTATTTT | CASSPLTSGSTDTQYF
14 | NA | TRBJ2-4 | TRBV3-1 | many | TGTGCCAGCAGCCAAGCGGGGTATCGAAACATTCAGTACTTC | CASSQAGYRNIQYF
13 | NA | TRBJ2-5 | TRBV5-1 | NA | TGCGCCAGCAGCTTCCGGTTTGGGGAGACCCAGTACTTC | CASSFRFGETQYF
16 | TRBD2 | TRBJ2-2 | TRBV18 | NA | TGTGCCAGCTCAATGGCGACTAGCGGGAGTTTCGGGGAGCTGTTTTTT | CASSMATSGSFGELFF
14 | NA | TRBJ2-5 | TRBV5-1 | NA | TGCGCCAGCAGCTTGACGGCAGTCCAAGAGACCCAGTACTTC | CASSLTAVQETQYF
16 | TRBD2 | TRBJ2-1 | TRBV27 | few | TGTGCCAGCAGTCCAAGCGGGAGAGTGCCCTACAATGAGCAGTTCTTC | CASSPSGRVPYNEQFF
13 | NA | TRBJ1-2 | TRBV28 | many | TGTGCCAGCACCACGGCAGGGGTCTATGGCTACACCTTC | CASTTAGVYGYTF
15 | TRBD2 | TRBJ2-1 | TRBV5-1 | many | TGCGCCAGCAGCCTTACTAGCGGGAGTGGAAATGAGCAGTTCTTC | CASSLTSGSGNEQFF
13 | NA | TRBJ2-1 | TRBV3-1 | NA | TGTGCCAGCAGCCAAGATCGTCTTAATGAGCAGTTCTTC | CASSQDRLNEQFF